Following are 25 T cell receptor beta chains from one sample sequenced in a study of regulatory T cells in long-lasting Graves disease. CDR3 regions were amplified by Arm-PCR using iRepertoire HTBI primers to build TCR beta libraries. TCRdb analysed the multiplex PCR reads with MiXCR anew, one entry per CDR3 protein. The table lists 700,000 or so distinct CDR3 sequences, 25% to 35% of them singletons. As for time point: persistent/refractory GD, antithyroid drugs over 5 years with positive TRAb. Extracted PBMC RNA gave rise to the TCR library. Sequencing used peripheral blood mononuclear cells (PBMCs), obtained when the disease was refractory, from a patient treated with antithyroid drugs. These receptors all stem from a female donor with Graves disease.

The CDR3 is CASSIGRLSGYTF. The CDR3 nucleotides are TGTGCCAGCAGCATAGGACGGCTCAGTGGCTACACCTTC. V is TRBV12-3 or TRBV12-4 and J is TRBJ1-2; D is ambiguous. CDR3 size: 13 residues. The V gene lost 6 bases and the J gene lost 7 bases, with 15 bases spanning the gap.

The chain is built from TRBV28 and TRBJ2-5, with D perhaps matching TRBD2 (6 bases). Trimming left V 8 bases short and J 2 bases short, with 15 bases between. This CDR3 is 14 amino acids long. Germline CDR1 and CDR2: MDHEN and SYDVKM. CDR3 sequence (DNA): TGTGCCAGCGCTACACCAGGGACTCAAGAGACCCAGTACTTC. Translating gives CASATPGTQETQYF.

The chain uses TRBV10-1 and TRBJ1-3; D ambiguous. Germline lookup yields CDR1 WNHNN and CDR2 SYGVQD (reference sequence). V gave up 6 bases and J gave up 1 base, with 13 bases separating them. CDR3 length: 15 residues. As DNA, the CDR3 is TGCGCCAGCAGCCCAGGCGTTCCTTCTGGAAACACCATATATTTT. As protein: CASSPGVPSGNTIYF.

This clonotype appeared many times. The chain employs TRBV2 and TRBJ1-6; 7 bases agree with TRBD1. Germline assignment: CDR1 SNHLY and CDR2 FYNNEI. With 4 bases clipped from V and 5 bases from J, the junction kept 5 bases outside the gene matches. The CDR3 consists of 15 residues. The CDR3 nucleotides read TGTGCCAGCAGTGTGGGACAGCGTAATAATTCACCCCTCCACTTT. Residues: CASSVGQRNNSPLHF.

This clonotype was observed many times. The chain couples TRBV27 to TRBJ2-5; 8 bases align to TRBD1. Per the germline V gene, CDR1 is MNHEY and CDR2 is SMNVEV (reference sequence). V was clipped by 2 bases and J by 2 bases; unmatched bases: 7. This CDR3 has 16 amino acids. CDR3 DNA sequence: TGTGCCAGCAGTTTAAGGGGCCGGACAGGGCAAGAGACCCAGTACTTC. It yields the protein CASSLRGRTGQETQYF.

This chain joins TRBV5-4 and TRBJ1-2; 7 nucleotides agree with TRBD1. Germline V lookup: CDR1 SGHNT, CDR2 YYREEE (reference sequence). The CDR3 length is 15 residues. J lost 4 bases, V lost 0 bases, and 6 bases had no gene match. CDR3 amino acids: CASSLGGQRPYGYTF. The DNA of the CDR3 is TGTGCCAGCAGCTTGGGGGGACAGCGGCCCTATGGCTACACCTTC.

This chain links TRBV11-2 with TRBJ1-1; D remains ambiguous. The CDR3 is made up of 19 amino acids. V gave up 1 base and J gave up 1 base, with 22 bases separating them. Germline V gives CDR1 SGHAT, CDR2 FQNNGV. CDR3 protein: CASSLVNGVPGVPNTEAFF. The CDR3 DNA sequence: TGTGCCAGCAGCTTAGTGAACGGCGTCCCCGGGGTCCCGAACACTGAAGCTTTCTTT.

In its sample, this clonotype was seen many times. The rearrangement joins TRBV12-3 or TRBV12-4 to TRBJ1-1; D gene unclear. The CDR3 is 14 residues long. Between the trimmed V and J ends, which lost 4 bases and 4 bases, there was a span of 13 bases. The DNA for the CDR3 is TGTGCCAGCAGTTGGACGGACGCGGGCACTGAAGCTTTCTTT. Its protein product is CASSWTDAGTEAFF.

This sequence joins TRBV20-1 and TRBJ2-2; perhaps D is TRBD1 or TRBD2 (5 bases each). Germline V gives CDR1 DFQATT, CDR2 SNEGSKA (reference sequence). V dropped 3 bases and J dropped 0 bases, with 11 bases sitting between them. The CDR3 is made up of 15 amino acids. DNA of the CDR3: TGCAGTGCTAGTCCCCAGGGAGCGAACACCGGGGAGCTGTTTTTT. Translating it yields CSASPQGANTGELFF.

The chain carries TRBV7-9 and TRBJ1-5; 7 nucleotides match TRBD1. The CDR3 consists of 13 residues. The junction had 3 bases not matched to a gene; V was cut back by 6 bases and J by 4 bases. CDR1 and CDR2 (germline): SEHNR, FQNEAQ (reference sequence). The CDR3 loop reads CASSQQGNQPQHF. CDR3 nucleotides: TGTGCCAGCAGTCAACAGGGGAATCAGCCCCAGCATTTT.

This clonotype was detected ten times or more. This chain joins TRBV12-3 or TRBV12-4 and TRBJ2-1; 11 nucleotides match TRBD2. The CDR3 loop spans 19 amino acids. The V and J ends lost 0 bases and 4 bases, in that order; junction bases with no gene match: 11. In nucleotides, the CDR3 is TGTGCCAGCAGTTTAGCTGCGCGTTCTAGCGGGAGGTGGTACAATGAGCAGTTCTTC. This gives the protein CASSLAARSSGRWYNEQFF.

This clonotype has a handful of counts. V usage is TRBV29-1 and J usage is TRBJ1-1, with D tentatively TRBD1 (5 bases). The V gene lost 4 bases and the J gene lost 1 base, with 10 bases spanning the gap. This CDR3 is 13 amino acids long. Germline V gene lookup returns CDR1 SQVTM and CDR2 ANQGSEA. The CDR3 DNA follows: TGCAGCGTTGGGGGGAGGGCGAACACTGAAGCTTTCTTT. Translated: CSVGGRANTEAFF. Based on the CDR3 plus reference TRBV29-1 and TRBJ1-1, the full variable domain is SAVISQKPSRDICQRGTSLTIQCQVDSQVTMMFWYRQQPGQSLTLIATANQGSEATYESGFVIDKFPISRPNLTFSTLTVSNMSPEDSSIYLCSVGGRANTEAFFGQGTRLTVV.

This sequence joins TRBV28 and TRBJ1-3; no firm D call. Trimming removed 6 bases at V and 4 bases at J, with 19 bases between. Looked up from germline, CDR1 is MDHEN and CDR2 is SYDVKM. The CDR3 length is 16 residues. The chain's CDR3 is CASSGLGILGGNTIYF. Here the CDR3 DNA reads TGTGCCAGCAGCGGACTTGGGATCCTGGGAGGAAACACCATATATTTT.

The genes are TRBV27 and TRBJ2-7; TRBD2 agrees at 7 bases. Looked up from germline, CDR1 is MNHEY and CDR2 is SMNVEV (reference sequence). V gave up 5 bases and J gave up 2 bases; unmatched junction bases: 6. The CDR3 runs 14 residues. The CDR3 spells CASSPLGTTYEQYF. In nucleotides, the CDR3 is TGTGCCAGCAGTCCGCTTGGGACTACCTACGAGCAGTACTTC.

This clonotype was seen only a few times. The chain is built from TRBV5-1 and TRBJ1-4; D call uncertain. CDR1 SGHRS and CDR2 YFSETQ come from the germline V gene. The CDR3 has 15 residues. Trimming took off 4 bases at V and 6 bases at J, with 16 bases between the two ends. CDR3 coding DNA: TGCGCCAGCAGCAGGTCTACAGAACGATATGAAAAACTGTTTTTT. Amino acid sequence: CASSRSTERYEKLFF.

This clonotype occurred many times. The V and J genes are TRBV2 and TRBJ2-5, with a weak D call TRBD1 (5 bases). V was clipped by 1 base and J by 5 bases, with 17 bases between them. This CDR3 spans 16 amino acids. From germline, CDR1 is SNHLY and CDR2 FYNNEI. CDR3 loop: CASSEELGLGTETQYF. The CDR3 DNA reads as TGTGCCAGCAGTGAAGAGTTGGGGCTGGGCACGGAGACCCAGTACTTC.

V and J are TRBV10-3 and TRBJ1-4, with D possibly TRBD1 on 5 matching bases. The CDR3 extends over 13 amino acids. The V gene lost 3 bases and the J gene lost 8 bases, with 10 bases spanning the gap. Germline values: CDR1 ENHRY, CDR2 SYGVKD. This CDR3 reads CAISELRAEKLFF. CDR3 DNA sequence: TGTGCCATCAGTGAACTCAGGGCAGAAAAACTGTTTTTT.

This clonotype was seen a handful of times. The chain is built from TRBV15 and TRBJ1-5; TRBD1 might be the D (5 bases). V was cut by 2 bases and J by 0 bases, with 11 bases left in between. The germline gives CDR1 LNHNV, CDR2 YYDKDF (reference sequence). The CDR3 has 16 residues. CDR3 amino acids: CATSRPGTASNQPQHF. The CDR3 DNA reads as TGTGCCACCAGCAGACCCGGGACGGCTAGCAATCAGCCCCAGCATTTT. The full variable domain, its missing parts supplied by reference TRBV15 and TRBJ1-5, is DAMVIQNPRYQVTQFGKPVTLSCSQTLNHNVMYWYQQKSSQAPKLLFHYYDKDFNNEADTPDNFQSRRPNTSFCFLDIRSPGLGDTAMYLCATSRPGTASNQPQHFGDGTRLSIL.

This clonotype was found many times. The CDR3: CASSTLSGPYLFF. The CDR3 DNA follows: TGTGCCAGCAGCACCTTATCGGGTCCCTATCTGTTCTTT. The chain recombines TRBV28 with TRBJ1-1; D gene ambiguous. This CDR3 region has 13 residues. Germline loops: CDR1 MDHEN, CDR2 SYDVKM. Trimming pared 6 bases from V and 14 bases from J, leaving 22 bases between. Looking up the rest from reference TRBV28 and TRBJ1-1 gives the full variable domain: DVKVTQSSRYLVKRTGEKVFLECVQDMDHENMFWYRQDPGLGLRLIYFSYDVKMKEKGDIPEGYSVSREKKERFSLILESASTNQTSMYLCASSTLSGPYLFFGQGTRLTVV.

The sample holds many counts of this clonotype. Compared with germline, one end of the junction differs, possibly owing to a read error. The rearrangement joins TRBV12-3 or TRBV12-4 to TRBJ1-1, with D perhaps matching TRBD1 (6 bases). The CDR3 has 13 residues. For the CDR3, the DNA is TGTGCCAGCAGCTTAGGGGGTGACACTGAAGCTTTCTTT. It encodes CASSLGGDTEAFF.

V usage is TRBV7-3 and J usage is TRBJ1-6; tentatively, D is TRBD1 (5 bases). The germline gives CDR1 SGHTA, CDR2 FQGTGA. V lost 2 bases and J lost 6, with 11 bases in between. This CDR3 contains 15 residues. CDR3 DNA: TGTGCCAGCAGCTTAGGCGGGGGTCGTAATTCACCCCTCCACTTT. Protein sequence: CASSLGGGRNSPLHF.

V is TRBV11-2 and J is TRBJ2-7, with 11 bases lining up with TRBD2. The CDR3 length is 15 residues. Germline CDR1 and CDR2: SGHAT and FQNNGV. V was clipped by 3 bases and J by 4 bases; unmatched bases: 5. CDR3 amino acids: CASSFGTSGFYEQYF. In nucleotides, the CDR3 is TGTGCCAGCAGCTTTGGGACTAGCGGTTTTTACGAGCAGTACTTC.

This clonotype has a handful of counts. The chain employs TRBV5-5 and TRBJ1-2; 8 bases are a match to TRBD1. Germline V gene data show CDR1 as SGHKS and CDR2 as YYEKEE (reference sequence). V was clipped by 3 bases and J by 7 bases; unmatched bases: 5. The CDR3 runs to 13 residues. The CDR3 nucleotides are TGTGCCAGCAGCTGGCAGGGGGCAGGTGGCTACACCTTC. Amino acid sequence: CASSWQGAGGYTF.

The chain uses TRBV20-1 and TRBJ1-2, with TRBD1 identical over 10 bases. V trimming: 6 bases; J trimming: 2 bases; junction bases outside the gene matches: 6. This CDR3 spans 14 amino acids. CDR1 is DFQATT and CDR2 is SNEGSKA in the germline V gene (reference sequence). The CDR3 protein is CSAFADRGNYGYTF. CDR3 nucleotides: TGCAGTGCATTCGCGGACAGGGGGAACTATGGCTACACCTTC.

This clonotype was counted a few times. This chain uses TRBV7-7 with TRBJ2-2, with unresolved D. CDR1 is SSHAT and CDR2 is FNYEAQ in the germline V gene (reference sequence). V dropped 6 bases and J dropped 0 bases, with 11 bases sitting between them. The CDR3 is 15 amino acids. Here the CDR3 DNA reads TGTGCCAGCAGTACCACACCGGCGAACACCGGGGAGCTGTTTTTT. The encoded protein is CASSTTPANTGELFF.